The entry below gives a single T cell receptor beta chain sequence along with its context. The antigen is unknown. With 60 Vbeta and 13 Jbeta primers, the PCR was carried out. This table comes from immunoSEQ multiplex PCR, and its TCRdb copy is limited to in-frame clones, with some not included. The sample carries approximately 120,000 clones, roughly 68% recorded once. CDR1 and CDR2 from the germline V gene are LGHNA and YNFKEQ. Between the trimmed V and J ends, which lost 2 bases and 1 base, there was a span of 8 bases. This CDR3 has 14 amino acids. This entry is derived from a study of cytomegalovirus exposure and HLA in healthy donors. Study overall: About four fifths of approximately 400 genotyped donors fell in the Caucasian-associated ancestry cluster. Findings and limits, study-wide: In a later analysis, specific HLA alleles were associated with around 17,000 TCR beta sequences at a 0.05 false discovery rate.

This sequence originates from a woman between 50 and 59 years old in good health and CMV-seropositive. The sequencing sample was made of PBMCs. This chain joins TRBV4-2 and TRBJ2-5; D ambiguous. In DNA form, the CDR3 reads TGTGCCAGCAGCCAACAGGTCTTCCAAGAGACCCAGTACTTC. Protein product: CASSQQVFQETQYF.